This is a list of T cell receptor beta chains from one sample in a study of STAT5B mutations in CD4+ large granular lymphocyte leukemia. Data came from immunoSEQ multiplex PCR; TCRdb stores just in-frame clones and leaves some out. The repertoire holds about 6,300 clones, with just under 75% as singletons. The material sequenced was PBMCs. The source of these receptors is a woman aged 65 to 85 with CD4+ T-cell large granular lymphocyte leukemia. The CDR3 runs from the conserved cysteine through the conserved F or W. D genes are given only for firm matches. The size field is filled for only some rows; it gives once, few, many or a size class.

clone size,D gene,V gene,J gene,CDR3 protein,CDR3 DNA
.,.,TRBV9,TRBJ1-3,CASRTEERNTIYF,TGTGCCAGCAGGACCGAAGAGAGAAACACCATATATTTT
.,TRBD2,TRBV27,TRBJ2-2,CASSPGTRGTGELFF,TGTGCCAGCAGTCCCGGGACTAGGGGCACCGGGGAGCTGTTTTTT
few,.,TRBV5-1,TRBJ1-1,CASSLFGGTEAFF,TGCGCCAGCAGCTTATTTGGTGGCACTGAAGCTTTCTTT
.,TRBD2,TRBV6-1,TRBJ2-2,CASRPGLAAGELFF,TGTGCCAGCAGGCCGGGACTAGCTGCCGGGGAGCTGTTTTTT
.,.,TRBV30,TRBJ1-1,CAWSRTFWNTEAFF,TGTGCCTGGAGCCGGACATTTTGGAACACTGAAGCTTTCTTT
.,TRBD2,TRBV11-2,TRBJ2-7,CASSLDWGAGVTYEQYF,TGTGCCAGCAGCTTAGATTGGGGAGCGGGGGTTACCTACGAGCAGTACTTC
.,.,TRBV19,TRBJ2-2,CASSTPWTYDTGELFF,TGTGCCAGTAGTACCCCCTGGACATATGATACCGGGGAGCTGTTTTTT
.,TRBD2,TRBV7-6,TRBJ2-1,CASSLGLAGGVPYNEQFF,TGTGCCAGCAGCTTAGGGCTAGCGGGAGGAGTACCTTACAATGAGCAGTTCTTC
.,TRBD1,TRBV7-2,TRBJ1-5,CASSWTGAGDQPQHF,TGTGCCAGCAGCTGGACAGGGGCAGGCGATCAGCCCCAGCATTTT
.,.,TRBV11-2,TRBJ1-5,CASSSYRDPNQPQHF,TGTGCCAGCAGTTCCTACCGGGACCCCAATCAGCCCCAGCATTTT
.,.,TRBV7-2,TRBJ2-5,CASSLFTGLQETQYF,TGTGCCAGCAGCTTATTCACGGGACTCCAAGAGACCCAGTACTTC
.,.,TRBV4-3,TRBJ1-1,CASSQDSAGVGTEAFF,TGCGCCAGCAGCCAAGATTCGGCGGGAGTGGGCACTGAAGCTTTCTTT
.,.,TRBV11-1,TRBJ1-2,CASSLFQGATGYTF,TGTGCCAGCAGCTTATTTCAGGGAGCGACAGGCTACACCTTC
.,.,TRBV30,TRBJ2-1,CAGEGGGFSYNEQFF,TGTGCCGGGGAAGGGGGAGGCTTCTCCTACAATGAGCAGTTCTTC
once,.,TRBV4-1,TRBJ2-1,CASSQDPQGSYNEQFF,TGCGCCAGCAGCCAAGATCCGCAGGGTTCCTACAATGAGCAGTTCTTC
.,.,TRBV7-9,TRBJ1-3,CASTRYYTGPTSGNTIYF,TGTGCCAGCACCCGTTACTACACGGGGCCTACCTCTGGAAACACCATATATTTT
.,.,TRBV15,TRBJ2-3,CATSKGGASTDTQYF,TGTGCCACCAGCAAGGGGGGCGCTAGCACAGATACGCAGTATTTT
.,.,TRBV11-2,TRBJ2-1,CASSSHNVRSGRSYNEQFF,TGTGCCAGCAGCTCGCATAACGTCCGGTCGGGGAGGTCCTACAATGAGCAGTTCTTC
.,.,TRBV2,TRBJ1-5,CASRTDRRYSNQPQHF,TGTGCCAGCCGGACGGACCGACGGTATAGCAATCAGCCCCAGCATTTT